Below, 9 T cell receptor beta chains from the same sample are listed, as sequenced in a study of T cell responses to AZD1222 COVID-19 vaccine. TCRdb's copy holds only in-frame clones and misses some; the assay was immunoSEQ multiplex PCR. The data show about 110,000 clones, with 88% seen just once and over 10% held by the top ten. The sample was peripheral blood, taken on day 0 of MenACWY control vaccination. The receptors come from an adult in good health.

This chain links TRBV2 with TRBJ1-5; TRBD1 might be the D (6 bases). Germline values: CDR1 SNHLY, CDR2 FYNNEI. The CDR3 loop spans 15 amino acids. V lost 3 bases and J lost 1, with 10 bases in between. The CDR3 DNA sequence: TGTGCCAGCAGTGAGGGACAAGTGAGCAATCAGCCCCAGCATTTT. The encoded protein is CASSEGQVSNQPQHF. The variable domain in full, with the rest retrieved from reference TRBV2 and TRBJ1-5, is EPEVTQTPSHQVTQMGQEVILRCVPISNHLYFYWYRQILGQKVEFLVSFYNNEISEKSEIFDDQFSVERPDGSNFTLKIRSTKLEDSAMYFCASSEGQVSNQPQHFGDGTRLSIL.

This chain uses TRBV7-8 with TRBJ2-7, with 9 bases lining up with TRBD2. After removal of 5 bases from V and 3 bases from J, the junction contained 5 bases not matched to a gene. Germline CDR1 reads SGHVS; CDR2 reads FQNEAQ. This CDR3 region has 14 residues. In nucleotides, the CDR3 is TGTGCCAGCAGCCCTCGCGGGGGGGTCTACGAGCAGTACTTC. It codes for CASSPRGGVYEQYF.

The chain carries TRBV19 and TRBJ1-5; D unclear. V was cut by 7 bases and J by 1 base, with 11 bases left in between. Per the germline V gene, CDR1 is LNHDA and CDR2 is SQIVND (reference sequence). This CDR3 comprises 14 residues. CDR3 amino acids: CASIPTGSNQPQHF. As DNA, the CDR3 is TGTGCCAGTATCCCCACGGGCAGCAATCAGCCCCAGCATTTT. Full variable domain (outside the CDR3, taken from reference TRBV19 and TRBJ1-5): DGGITQSPKYLFRKEGQNVTLSCEQNLNHDAMYWYRQDPGQGLRLIYYSQIVNDFQKGDIAEGYSVSREKKESFPLTVTSAQKNPTAFYLCASIPTGSNQPQHFGDGTRLSIL.

The J gene is TRBJ1-3, the V gene TRBV6-6; 7 bases are a match to TRBD1. Germline CDR1 MNHNY, CDR2 SVGAGI (reference sequence). Unmatched junction bases numbered 3, after V lost 8 bases and J lost 2 bases. The CDR3 is 13 residues long. The CDR3 is CASVRGAGNTIYF. Written as DNA, the CDR3 is TGTGCCAGCGTCAGGGGGGCTGGAAACACCATATATTTT.

The chain carries TRBV29-1 and TRBJ2-1; D gene unclear. The CDR3 has 12 amino acids. The germline gives CDR1 SQVTM, CDR2 ANQGSEA. V was clipped by 7 bases and J by 5 bases, with 12 bases between them. Written as DNA, the CDR3 is TGCAGCGCCCTCTCAGGCAACAATGAGCAGTTCTTC. Amino acids: CSALSGNNEQFF.

The chain employs TRBV6-5 and TRBJ2-1; the D is unclear. There are 12 residues in the CDR3. Germline CDR1 reads MNHEY; CDR2 reads SVGAGI. V was trimmed by 5 bases and J by 9 bases, leaving 11 bases between them. Here the CDR3 reads CASSPPGSEQFF. CDR3 in DNA: TGTGCCAGCAGTCCCCCCGGATCTGAGCAGTTCTTC.

CDR3 residues: CATSDFTGYGYTF. CDR3 coding DNA: TGTGCCACCAGTGATTTCACAGGGTATGGCTACACCTTC. V is TRBV24-1 and J is TRBJ1-2; possibly TRBD1 for D (6 bases). The CDR3 contains 13 residues. CDR1 is KGHDR and CDR2 is SFDVKD in the germline V gene. V lost 1 base, J lost 5 bases, and 7 bases lay in between.

The V call is TRBV5-1, the J call TRBJ1-4, with D possibly matching TRBD1 (5 bases). Germline CDR1 is SGHRS and CDR2 is YFSETQ. Trimming pared 0 bases from V and 3 bases from J, leaving 12 bases between. The CDR3 runs 16 residues. This CDR3 is CASSLGPQGANEKLFF. The CDR3 coding sequence is TGCGCCAGCAGCTTGGGACCCCAGGGTGCTAATGAAAAACTGTTTTTT. The whole variable domain, remainder taken from reference TRBV5-1 and TRBJ1-4, is KAGVTQTPRYLIKTRGQQVTLSCSPISGHRSVSWYQQTPGQGLQFLFEYFSETQRNKGNFPGRFSGRQFSNSRSEMNVSTLELGDSALYLCASSLGPQGANEKLFFGSGTQLSVL.

This clone was detected only once. The chain links TRBV5-1 to TRBJ2-7, with D possibly being TRBD2 (5 bases). This CDR3 is built from 13 residues. V shed 0 bases and J shed 6 bases, with 10 bases lying between them. Germline V CDR1 and CDR2: SGHRS, YFSETQ. This CDR3 reads CASSLEGEGEQYF. The CDR3, as DNA: TGCGCCAGCAGCTTGGAAGGCGAGGGCGAGCAGTACTTC.